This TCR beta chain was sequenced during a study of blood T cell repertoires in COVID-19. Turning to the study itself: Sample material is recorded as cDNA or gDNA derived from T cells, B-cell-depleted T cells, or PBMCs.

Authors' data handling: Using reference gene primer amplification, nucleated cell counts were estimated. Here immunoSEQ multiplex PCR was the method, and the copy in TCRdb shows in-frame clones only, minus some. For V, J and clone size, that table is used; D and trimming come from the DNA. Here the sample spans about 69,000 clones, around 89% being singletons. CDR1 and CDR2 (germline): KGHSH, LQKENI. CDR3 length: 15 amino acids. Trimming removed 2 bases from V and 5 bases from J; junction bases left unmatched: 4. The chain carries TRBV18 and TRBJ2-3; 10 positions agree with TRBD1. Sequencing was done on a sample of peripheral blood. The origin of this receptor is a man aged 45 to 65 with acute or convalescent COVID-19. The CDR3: CASSPRDRGQDTQYF. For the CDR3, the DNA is TGTGCCAGCTCACCAAGAGACAGGGGGCAAGATACGCAGTATTTT.